These 18 T cell receptor beta chains came from one sample sequenced in a study of blood T cell repertoires in COVID-19. Data came from immunoSEQ multiplex PCR; TCRdb stores just in-frame clones and leaves some out. The sample contains fewer than 300,000 clones, under 85% of which appear only once. Sequencing input: peripheral blood. These receptors all come from a human donor with COVID-19, enrolled during active disease. The donor label of this sample is uncertain.

The table lists this clone with a count of one. This chain connects TRBV7-9 to TRBJ1-5; D gene ambiguous. CDR1 and CDR2 (germline): SEHNR, FQNEAQ (reference sequence). The ends were cut back, 1 base at V and 0 bases at J, with 7 bases in the middle. The CDR3 consists of 15 residues. CDR3 sequence: CASSLGIYSNQPQHF. CDR3 in DNA: TGTGCCAGCAGCTTAGGCATCTATAGCAATCAGCCCCAGCATTTT.

The chain links TRBV9 to TRBJ2-1; TRBD2 agrees at 8 bases. The germline V gene has CDR1 SGDLS and CDR2 YYNGEE. The CDR3 has 20 amino acids. J gave up 7 bases and V 0 bases, and 21 bases lay outside the gene matches. In DNA, the CDR3 is TGTGCCAGCAGCGTAGGATCTCAGGAGACTAGCGTGGCCAAAATGAATGAGCAGTTCTTC. Its protein is CASSVGSQETSVAKMNEQFF.

This chain uses TRBV6-6 with TRBJ1-2, with 7 bases lining up with TRBD1. V gave up 6 bases and J gave up 4 bases; unmatched junction bases: 8. The CDR3 contains 14 residues. CDR1 MNHNY and CDR2 SVGAGI come from the germline V gene (reference sequence). CDR3 region: CASSETGISYGYTF. As DNA, the CDR3 is TGTGCCAGCAGCGAGACAGGGATAAGCTATGGCTACACCTTC.

This rearrangement joins TRBV5-6 to TRBJ1-2; D is perhaps TRBD1 (6 bases). Deletions cut 1 base from V and 0 bases from J, with 13 bases between. The CDR3 contains 16 residues. The germline V gene has CDR1 SGHDT and CDR2 YYEEEE. The DNA of the CDR3 is TGTGCCAGCAGCTTGAGGCAGGGGAGAACTAACTATGGCTACACCTTC. It encodes CASSLRQGRTNYGYTF. Using reference TRBV5-6 and TRBJ1-2 for the parts outside the CDR3, the full variable domain is DAGVTQSPTHLIKTRGQQVTLRCSPKSGHDTVSWYQQALGQGPQFIFQYYEEEERQRGNFPDRFSGHQFPNYSSELNVNALLLGDSALYLCASSLRQGRTNYGYTFGSGTRLTVV.

This rearrangement joins TRBV7-9 to TRBJ1-5; D is perhaps TRBD1 (6 bases). Looked up from germline, CDR1 is SEHNR and CDR2 is FQNEAQ (reference sequence). This CDR3 region has 14 residues. Trimming took 2 bases from V and 6 from J, leaving 11 bases between them. The CDR3: CASSLNRDGQPQHF. CDR3 sequence (DNA): TGTGCCAGCAGCTTAAACAGGGACGGTCAGCCCCAGCATTTT.

The genes are TRBV5-1 and TRBJ1-1; 7 bases agree with TRBD1. The CDR3 covers 14 residues. With V trimmed by 5 bases and J by 9 bases, 13 bases remained unmatched. Germline CDR1 is SGHRS and CDR2 is YFSETQ. The CDR3 spells CASSLHSRQGKAFF. The CDR3 nucleotides read TGCGCCAGCAGTCTACACTCAAGACAGGGCAAAGCTTTCTTT.

The V call is TRBV11-2, the J call TRBJ2-1, with a weak D call TRBD1 (8 bases). V lost 0 bases, J lost 0 bases, and 18 bases lay in between. This CDR3 contains 19 residues. Germline lookup yields CDR1 SGHAT and CDR2 FQNNGV. The CDR3 DNA follows: TGTGCCAGCAGCTTAGATGGACAGGGAGGGCCGGGCTCCTACAATGAGCAGTTCTTC. Translating it yields CASSLDGQGGPGSYNEQFF.

V gene TRBV30 combines with J gene TRBJ1-6; D gene uncertain. Looked up from germline, CDR1 is GTSNPN and CDR2 is SVGIG (reference sequence). V lost 0 bases, J lost 10 bases, and 13 bases lay in between. This CDR3 region has 14 residues. CDR3 DNA sequence: TGTGCCTGGAGTGTACTAGAAAATCAATCACCCCTCCACTTT. It specifies CAWSVLENQSPLHF.

J is TRBJ1-4 and V is TRBV7-9; 7 bases agree with TRBD1. V lost 5 bases, J lost 4 bases, and 7 bases stayed unmatched. Looked up from germline, CDR1 is SEHNR and CDR2 is FQNEAQ (reference sequence). This CDR3 is built from 15 residues. CDR3 region: CASSPSTGNNEKLFF. CDR3 nucleotides: TGTGCCAGCAGCCCATCGACAGGGAATAATGAAAAACTGTTTTTT.

This clone was counted once. J is TRBJ1-1 and V is TRBV27; 8 bases line up with TRBD1. The CDR3 is made up of 15 amino acids. V dropped 7 bases and J dropped 6; count of bases not matched to a gene: 13. CDR1 is MNHEY and CDR2 is SMNVEV in the germline V gene (reference sequence). In DNA, the CDR3 is TGTGCCAGCATCAAAAGACAGGGGTATCAGTCTGAAGCTTTCTTT. Encoded protein: CASIKRQGYQSEAFF.

The genes are TRBV11-2 and TRBJ1-2; 8 nucleotides match TRBD1. Per the germline V gene, CDR1 is SGHAT and CDR2 is FQNNGV. With 4 bases clipped from V and 0 bases from J, the junction kept 4 bases outside the gene matches. The CDR3 spans 15 residues. The CDR3 spells CASSWRDRPNYGYTF. The DNA of the CDR3 is TGTGCCAGCAGCTGGCGGGACAGGCCTAACTATGGCTACACCTTC.

The chain uses TRBV7-2 and TRBJ1-2, with 10 bases aligning to TRBD1. Germline CDR1 and CDR2: SGHTA and FQGNSA. Unmatched junction bases numbered 3, after V lost 5 bases and J lost 0 bases. This CDR3 spans 15 amino acids. The CDR3 nucleotides read TGTGCCAGCAGCCACGGGACAGGGGCTAACTATGGCTACACCTTC. Translation gives CASSHGTGANYGYTF.

The chain links TRBV28 to TRBJ2-7, with 8 bases aligning to TRBD1. CDR3 length: 13 amino acids. Germline lookup yields CDR1 MDHEN and CDR2 SYDVKM. V was pared by 8 bases and J by 2 bases, with 5 bases of the junction left unmatched. The CDR3: CASLDRVTYEQYF. For the CDR3, the DNA is TGTGCCAGCCTGGACAGGGTAACCTACGAGCAGTACTTC.

The V and J genes are TRBV3-1 (or the pseudogene TRBV3-2) and TRBJ2-7; possibly TRBD2 for D (5 bases). Germline V lookup: CDR1 LGHDT, CDR2 YNNKEL (reference sequence). The CDR3 runs to 12 residues. The V gene lost 8 bases and the J gene lost 4 bases, with 12 bases spanning the gap. CDR3 sequence (DNA): TGTGCCAGCGGGAGTGTAACGTACGAGCAGTACTTC. Protein sequence: CASGSVTYEQYF.

The V call is TRBV28, the J call TRBJ1-1; possibly TRBD1 for D (5 bases). Germline CDR1 and CDR2: MDHEN and SYDVKM. The CDR3 sequence is 14 residues long. Between the trimmed V and J ends, which lost 10 bases and 1 base, there was a span of 16 bases. The CDR3 bases are TGTGCCACCAGAGCCCAGGGCGAGAACACTGAAGCTTTCTTT. As protein: CATRAQGENTEAFF.

For this clone: Other DNA sequences in this sample translate to the same CDR3. V and J are TRBV6-6 and TRBJ1-1; D remains ambiguous. The germline V and J ends were trimmed by 2 bases and 0 bases, with 7 bases remaining between them. Germline values: CDR1 MNHNY, CDR2 SVGAGI (reference sequence). There are 14 residues in the CDR3. The CDR3 loop reads CASSYDGLNTEAFF. The DNA for the CDR3 is TGTGCCAGCAGTTACGACGGGTTGAACACTGAAGCTTTCTTT.

In this sample, this clone turned up a few times. The chain recombines TRBV28 with TRBJ1-5; 7 bases map to TRBD1. J was trimmed by 7 bases and V by 4 bases; bases with no gene match: 10. CDR3 size: 15 residues. Per germline, CDR1 MDHEN and CDR2 SYDVKM. The CDR3 sequence: CASSSPTNRGQPQHF. The CDR3 DNA sequence: TGTGCCAGCAGTTCCCCTACGAACAGGGGCCAGCCCCAGCATTTT.

This chain uses TRBV11-2 with TRBJ1-1; no definite D call. Germline lookup yields CDR1 SGHAT and CDR2 FQNNGV. Trimming left V 0 bases short and J 3 bases short, with 5 bases between. This CDR3 contains 13 residues. CDR3 in amino acids: CASSLDQYTEAFF. CDR3 DNA: TGTGCCAGCAGCTTAGATCAGTACACTGAAGCTTTCTTT. The full variable domain, in which reference TRBV11-2 and TRBJ1-1 provide the parts outside the CDR3, is EAGVAQSPRYKIIEKRQSVAFWCNPISGHATLYWYQQILGQGPKLLIQFQNNGVVDDSQLPKDRFSAERLKGVDSTLKIQPAKLEDSAVYLCASSLDQYTEAFFGQGTRLTVV.